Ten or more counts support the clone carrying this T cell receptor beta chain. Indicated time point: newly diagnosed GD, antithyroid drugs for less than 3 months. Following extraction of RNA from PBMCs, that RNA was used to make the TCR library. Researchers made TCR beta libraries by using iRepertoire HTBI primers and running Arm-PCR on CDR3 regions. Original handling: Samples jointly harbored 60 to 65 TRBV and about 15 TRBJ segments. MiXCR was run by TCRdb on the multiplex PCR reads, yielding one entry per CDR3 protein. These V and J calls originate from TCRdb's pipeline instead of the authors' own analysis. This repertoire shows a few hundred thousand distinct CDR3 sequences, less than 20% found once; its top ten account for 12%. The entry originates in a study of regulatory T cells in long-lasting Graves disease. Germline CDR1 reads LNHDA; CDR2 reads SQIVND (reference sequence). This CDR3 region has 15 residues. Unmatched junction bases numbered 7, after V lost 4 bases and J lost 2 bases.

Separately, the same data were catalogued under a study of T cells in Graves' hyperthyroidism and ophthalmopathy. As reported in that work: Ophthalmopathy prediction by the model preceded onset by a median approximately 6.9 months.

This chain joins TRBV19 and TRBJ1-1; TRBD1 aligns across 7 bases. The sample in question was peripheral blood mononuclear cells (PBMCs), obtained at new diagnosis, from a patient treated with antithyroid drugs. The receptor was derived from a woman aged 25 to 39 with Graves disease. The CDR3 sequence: CASSTRQGLNTEAFF. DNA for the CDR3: TGTGCCAGTAGTACCCGACAGGGTCTAAACACTGAAGCTTTCTTT.